The table lists the clone carrying this T cell receptor (beta chain) with a count of one. Its cognate antigen is unknown. The data belong to a study of metastatic and nonmetastatic thyroid tumors. Study-wide context: Thyroid patients, malignant and benign, had repertoires compared across blood and tumor or nodule tissue.

No treatment had been given to any patient before thyroid surgery. The CDR3 has 16 amino acids. Germline V gene sequence: CDR1 SGHRS, CDR2 YFSETQ. Trimming removed 0 bases at V and 0 bases at J, with 10 bases between. How the authors handled the data: The authors used CDR3 differences across clinicopathological groups to build a distant-metastasis classifier for papillary thyroid cancer. TCRdb reprocessed the PCR reads via MiXCR. The V and J calls, along with clone size, are taken from TCRdb and not from the paper's own processing. This sample has roughly 14,000 clones, with 34% found just once. Study-wide results and caveats: As reported, TCR beta diversity in blood and tumor was significantly higher in malignant thyroid tumors than in benign nodules.

The sample consisted of tumor tissue. This clonotype was obtained from a female donor with papillary thyroid cancer or a benign thyroid nodule (not recorded which). Some clones in this sample may be carry-over from other donors' samples. This rearrangement joins TRBV5-1 to TRBJ1-3; D is unclear. This chain's CDR3 is CASSLVDMSSGNTIYF. The CDR3 bases are TGCGCCAGCAGCTTGGTGGATATGAGCTCTGGAAACACCATATATTTT.